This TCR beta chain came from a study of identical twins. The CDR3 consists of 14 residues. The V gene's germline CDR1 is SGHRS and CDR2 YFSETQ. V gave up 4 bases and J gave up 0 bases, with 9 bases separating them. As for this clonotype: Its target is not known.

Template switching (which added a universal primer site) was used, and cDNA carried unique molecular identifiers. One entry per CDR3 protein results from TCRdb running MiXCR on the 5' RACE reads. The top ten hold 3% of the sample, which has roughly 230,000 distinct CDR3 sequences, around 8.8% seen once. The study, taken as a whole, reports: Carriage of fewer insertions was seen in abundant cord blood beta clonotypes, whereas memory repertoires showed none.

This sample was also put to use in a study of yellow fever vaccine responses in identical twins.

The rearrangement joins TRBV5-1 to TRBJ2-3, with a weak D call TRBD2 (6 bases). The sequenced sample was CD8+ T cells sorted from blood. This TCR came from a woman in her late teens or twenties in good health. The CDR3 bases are TGCGCCAGCAGCCCAGGGACTAGCACAGATACGCAGTATTTT. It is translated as CASSPGTSTDTQYF.